These 21 T cell receptor beta chains came from one sample sequenced in a study of OX40 agonist ivuxolimab in advanced cancers. Libraries were prepared by immunoSEQ multiplex PCR; TCRdb keeps only in-frame clonotypes and omits some of them. The table includes about 68,000 clones, about 89% detected once. Sequenced here: CD4+ or CD8+ T cells sorted from blood, sampled in a trial of the OX40 agonist ivuxolimab. Receptors were obtained from an adult with an advanced solid tumor such as melanoma, head and neck, liver or kidney cancer.

This chain connects TRBV19 to TRBJ2-5; tentatively, D is TRBD1 (6 bases). Trimming pared 3 bases from V and 2 bases from J, leaving 10 bases between. The CDR3 sequence is 14 residues long. Germline CDR1 reads LNHDA; CDR2 reads SQIVND (reference sequence). The CDR3 is CASSIRGPQETQYF. Here the CDR3 DNA reads TGTGCCAGTAGTATCAGGGGCCCACAAGAGACCCAGTACTTC.

The rearrangement joins TRBV7-3 to TRBJ2-1; 9 bases are a match to TRBD2. The CDR3 is 15 amino acids. The J segment lost 0 bases and the V segment lost 6 bases, leaving 3 bases of the junction unmatched. CDR1 and CDR2 (germline): SGHTA, FQGTGA. The CDR3 nucleotides are TGTGCCAGCAGTATTAGCGGGAGCTCCTACAATGAGCAGTTCTTC. Encoded protein: CASSISGSSYNEQFF.

The gene calls are TRBV27 and TRBJ1-4; D is uncertain. Germline loops: CDR1 MNHEY, CDR2 SMNVEV (reference sequence). Trimming took off 6 bases at V and 0 bases at J, with 5 bases between the two ends. The CDR3 spans 13 residues. CDR3: CASRGATNEKLFF. CDR3 in DNA: TGTGCCAGCAGAGGCGCAACTAATGAAAAACTGTTTTTT.

This clone appeared a few times. The chain recombines TRBV4-2 with TRBJ1-1; 7 bases align to TRBD1. Losses at the gene ends were 1 base for V and 4 bases for J; bases not matched to a gene: 6. The length of the CDR3 is 15 residues. Germline lookup yields CDR1 LGHNA and CDR2 YNFKEQ. The CDR3 loop is CASSQVGTDFTEAFF. CDR3 nucleotide sequence: TGTGCCAGCAGCCAAGTAGGGACAGACTTCACTGAAGCTTTCTTT.

The chain links TRBV6-5 to TRBJ1-2; D perhaps matches TRBD1 (6 bases). Deletions cut 5 bases from V and 4 bases from J, with 8 bases between. Germline V gives CDR1 MNHEY, CDR2 SVGAGI. The CDR3 is 12 amino acids. The CDR3 region has the DNA TGTGCCAGCAGTACAGGGACCTATGGCTACACCTTC. It specifies CASSTGTYGYTF.

This rearrangement joins TRBV9 to TRBJ2-2; 9 nucleotides match TRBD2. The ends lost 2 bases at V and 6 bases at J; junction bases unmatched: 5. Germline CDR1 and CDR2: SGDLS and YYNGEE. This CDR3 spans 15 amino acids. CDR3 sequence reads: CASSVIAGAPGELFF. Written as DNA, the CDR3 is TGTGCCAGCAGCGTGATAGCGGGGGCACCCGGGGAGCTGTTTTTT.

This clone was seen only once. The V gene is TRBV28, the J gene TRBJ1-4, with unresolved D. The V end was cut by 4 bases, the J end by 5 bases, with 11 bases between. Germline CDR1 MDHEN, CDR2 SYDVKM. The CDR3 has 14 residues. CDR3 coding DNA: TGTGCCAGCAGTTCCCAGACGGGAAATGAAAAACTGTTTTTT. This translates into CASSSQTGNEKLFF.

The chain couples TRBV10-3 to TRBJ2-1; the match to TRBD2 covers 9 bases. CDR1 ENHRY and CDR2 SYGVKD come from the germline V gene. CDR3 length equals 15 residues. Trimming took 0 bases from V and 9 from J; bases not matched to a gene: 6. CDR3 bases: TGTGCCATCAGTGAGTCGGGGACTAGCAGCCTTGAGCAGTTCTTC. Residues: CAISESGTSSLEQFF.

The rearrangement links TRBV9 to TRBJ2-4; 14 nucleotides align to TRBD2. V gave up 4 bases and J gave up 8 bases; unmatched junction bases: 2. CDR1 and CDR2 from the germline V gene are SGDLS and YYNGEE. The CDR3 sequence is 14 residues long. CDR3 protein: CASSTGLAGDIQYF. The DNA of the CDR3 is TGTGCCAGCAGCACGGGACTAGCGGGAGACATTCAGTACTTC.

The chain employs TRBV6-5 and TRBJ2-7; D unclear. CDR1 MNHEY and CDR2 SVGAGI come from the germline V gene. V was trimmed by 0 bases and J by 2 bases, leaving 11 bases between them. The CDR3 extends over 15 amino acids. The CDR3 here is CASSYSGSPAYEQYF. Here the CDR3 DNA reads TGTGCCAGCAGTTACTCGGGGTCTCCGGCCTACGAGCAGTACTTC.

This rearrangement joins TRBV5-6 to TRBJ1-2; D gene unclear. This CDR3 spans 14 amino acids. Trimming stripped 0 bases from V and 1 base from J, with 7 bases between. Germline-derived CDR1 and CDR2 are SGHDT and YYEEEE. This chain's CDR3 is CASSLARINYGYTF. The CDR3 DNA is TGTGCCAGCAGCTTGGCACGGATTAACTATGGCTACACCTTC.

This chain links TRBV28 with TRBJ2-7, with D perhaps TRBD1 (6 bases). The CDR3 extends over 14 amino acids. Germline CDR1 is MDHEN and CDR2 is SYDVKM. Trimming took off 7 bases at V and 8 bases at J, with 21 bases between the two ends. The CDR3 DNA follows: TGTGCCAGCACTGATGCAGGGGCCGCACTCAAGCAGTACTTC. The encoded protein is CASTDAGAALKQYF.

This sequence joins TRBV7-9 and TRBJ1-1, with 7 bases lining up with TRBD1. Unmatched junction bases numbered 6, after V lost 5 bases and J lost 0 bases. The CDR3 totals 15 residues. Germline loops: CDR1 SEHNR, CDR2 FQNEAQ (reference sequence). The CDR3 sequence is CASSPGQEMNTEAFF. CDR3 nucleotides: TGTGCCAGCAGCCCAGGACAGGAGATGAACACTGAAGCTTTCTTT.

The rearrangement joins TRBV28 to TRBJ1-1, with TRBD1 matching over 8 bases. Germline V gives CDR1 MDHEN, CDR2 SYDVKM. Trimming cost V 4 bases and J 3 bases; bases outside gene matches: 10. There are 16 residues in the CDR3. CDR3 amino acids: CASSSLQGGHYTEAFF. The CDR3 DNA reads TGTGCCAGCAGTTCTCTACAGGGGGGTCATTACACTGAAGCTTTCTTT.

This clone was observed a single time. This rearrangement joins TRBV19 to TRBJ2-1, with D perhaps being TRBD1 or TRBD2 (5 bases each). V dropped 7 bases and J dropped 6 bases, with 16 bases sitting between them. This CDR3 contains 14 residues. Germline lookup yields CDR1 LNHDA and CDR2 SQIVND (reference sequence). The CDR3 region has the DNA TGTGCCAGTAAGATGGCAGGGAGTAGCAATGAGCAGTTCTTC. Translated, it gives CASKMAGSSNEQFF.

The gene calls are TRBV7-3 and TRBJ1-1; D is uncertain. Trimming pared 1 base from V and 7 bases from J, leaving 10 bases between. Germline CDR1 and CDR2: SGHTA and FQGTGA. There are 13 residues in the CDR3. The CDR3 sequence is CASSLNPQIEAFF. CDR3 bases: TGTGCCAGCAGCTTAAATCCGCAGATTGAAGCTTTCTTT.

In its sample, this clone was seen once. The rearrangement uses TRBV19 and TRBJ1-4; D gene uncertain. V was cut by 8 bases and J by 4 bases, with 8 bases left in between. In germline, CDR1 is LNHDA, CDR2 SQIVND (reference sequence). This CDR3 contains 12 residues. The CDR3 reads CASLAVNEKLFF. For the CDR3, the DNA is TGTGCCAGTCTTGCCGTTAATGAAAAACTGTTTTTT.

CDR3 DNA sequence: TGTGCCAGCAGCTTAGAGCGGGAACCGGAGACCCAGTACTTC. It codes for CASSLEREPETQYF. The chain employs TRBV5-4 and TRBJ2-5; 7 nucleotides align to TRBD2. Trimming cost V 2 bases and J 5 bases; bases outside gene matches: 6. This CDR3 is built from 14 residues. Germline V gene lookup returns CDR1 SGHNT and CDR2 YYREEE (reference sequence).

This rearrangement joins TRBV7-2 to TRBJ1-2, with no clear D. In germline, CDR1 is SGHTA, CDR2 FQGNSA. The CDR3 extends over 12 amino acids. Trimming cost V 8 bases and J 4 bases, with 11 bases left between them. CDR3 region: CASGLLSYGYTF. In nucleotides, the CDR3 is TGTGCCAGCGGCCTCTTGAGCTATGGCTACACCTTC. Full variable domain (outside the CDR3, taken from reference TRBV7-2 and TRBJ1-2): GAGVSQSPSNKVTEKGKDVELRCDPISGHTALYWYRQSLGQGLEFLIYFQGNSAPDKSGLPSDRFSAERTGGSVSTLTIQRTQQEDSAVYLCASGLLSYGYTFGSGTRLTVV.

The chain joins TRBV6-1 to TRBJ1-4, with 7 positions matching TRBD1. Looked up from germline, CDR1 is MNHNS and CDR2 is SASEGT. With 6 bases clipped from V and 5 bases from J, the junction kept 9 bases outside the gene matches. The CDR3 has 15 residues. CDR3 region: CASREGGTANEKLFF. The CDR3 DNA reads TGTGCCAGCAGGGAGGGGGGGACAGCAAATGAAAAACTGTTTTTT.

This clone is a singleton in its sample. The chain uses TRBV4-2 and TRBJ2-2; 9 positions agree with TRBD1. Per the germline V gene, CDR1 is LGHNA and CDR2 is YNFKEQ. Trimming took 0 bases from V and 5 from J; bases not matched to a gene: 4. The CDR3 loop spans 16 amino acids. The CDR3 DNA follows: TGTGCCAGCAGCCAAGAACACAGGGGGCCAACCGGGGAGCTGTTTTTT. Its translation is CASSQEHRGPTGELFF.